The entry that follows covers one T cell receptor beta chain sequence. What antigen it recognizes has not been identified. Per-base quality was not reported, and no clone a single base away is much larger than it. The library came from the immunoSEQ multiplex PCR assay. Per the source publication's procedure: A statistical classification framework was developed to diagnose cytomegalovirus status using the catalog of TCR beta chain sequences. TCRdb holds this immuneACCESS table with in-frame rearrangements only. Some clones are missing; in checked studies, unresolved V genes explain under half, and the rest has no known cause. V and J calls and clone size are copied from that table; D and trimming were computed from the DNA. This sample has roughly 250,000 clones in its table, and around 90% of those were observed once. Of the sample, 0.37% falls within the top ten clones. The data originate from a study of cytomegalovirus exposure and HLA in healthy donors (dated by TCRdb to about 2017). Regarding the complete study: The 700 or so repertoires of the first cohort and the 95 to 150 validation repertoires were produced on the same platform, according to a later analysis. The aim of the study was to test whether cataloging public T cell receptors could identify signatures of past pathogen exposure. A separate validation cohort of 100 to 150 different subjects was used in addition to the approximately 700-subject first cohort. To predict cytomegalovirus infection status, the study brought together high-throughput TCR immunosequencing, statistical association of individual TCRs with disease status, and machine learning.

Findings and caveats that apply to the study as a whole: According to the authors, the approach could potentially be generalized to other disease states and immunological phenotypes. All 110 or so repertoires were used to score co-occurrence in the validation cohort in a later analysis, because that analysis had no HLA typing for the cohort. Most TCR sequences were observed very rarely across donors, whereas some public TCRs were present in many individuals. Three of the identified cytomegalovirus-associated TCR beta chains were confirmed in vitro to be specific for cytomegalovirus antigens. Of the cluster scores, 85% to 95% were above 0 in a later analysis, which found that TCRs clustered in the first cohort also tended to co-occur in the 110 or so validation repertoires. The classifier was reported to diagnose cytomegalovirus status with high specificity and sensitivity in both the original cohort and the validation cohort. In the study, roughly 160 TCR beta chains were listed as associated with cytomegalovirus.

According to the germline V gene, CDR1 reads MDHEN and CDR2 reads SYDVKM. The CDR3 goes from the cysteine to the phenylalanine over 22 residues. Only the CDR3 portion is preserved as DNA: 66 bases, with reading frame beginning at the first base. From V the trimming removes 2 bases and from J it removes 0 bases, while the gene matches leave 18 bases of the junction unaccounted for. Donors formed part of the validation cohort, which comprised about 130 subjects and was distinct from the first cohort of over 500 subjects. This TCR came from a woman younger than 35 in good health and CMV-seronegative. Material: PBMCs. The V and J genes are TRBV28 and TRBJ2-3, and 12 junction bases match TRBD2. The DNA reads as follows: TGTGCCAGCAGTTTAACTCTCTGGCCTAGCGGGGGGGCAGAAGTAAGCACAGATACGCAGTATTTT. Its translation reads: CASSLTLWPSGGAEVSTDTQYF. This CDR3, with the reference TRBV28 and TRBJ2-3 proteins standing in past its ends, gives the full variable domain DVKVTQSSRYLVKRTGEKVFLECVQDMDHENMFWYRQDPGLGLRLIYFSYDVKMKEKGDIPEGYSVSREKKERFSLILESASTNQTSMYLCASSLTLWPSGGAEVSTDTQYFGPGTRLTVL.